This T cell receptor (beta chain) emerged from a study of post-analysis software for immune sequencing data. Study at large: Recorded subtypes: relapsing-remitting, secondary progressive, progressive-relapsing; some patients unannotated.

The study, taken as a whole, reports: About 5 TRBV segments were significantly more frequent in patients than in controls. TRBV5-6, TRBV5-1 and TRBV20-1 were among these segments. Normalized Chao1 diversity was significantly reduced in patients versus controls.

With 5 bases removed from V and 6 bases from J, the gap between germline ends came to 17 bases. This CDR3 comprises 14 residues. To note about this clonotype: No antigen is known for it.

The TCR beta cDNA libraries contained unique molecular identifiers. TCRdb reprocessed the PCR reads via MiXCR and lists one record per CDR3 protein. Among 250,000 to 300,000 distinct CDR3 sequences listed, 36% were seen once. The specimen was blood. This chain links TRBV12-3 or TRBV12-4 with TRBJ2-7; TRBD1 is a possible D gene (5 bases). This clonotype was sampled from a girl aged 10-17 years with multiple sclerosis. CDR3: CASSPLDSLAEQYF. The CDR3 bases are TGTGCCAGCAGTCCCCTAGACAGTTTGGCCGAGCAGTACTTC.